The 3 T cell receptor beta chains reported below all come from one sample, sequenced in a study of T-cell reconstitution after alpha-beta-depleted transplantation in children. Library preparation (for TCRbeta) was performed with unique molecular identifiers. TCRdb re-analysed the PCR reads in MiXCR, keeping a single row per CDR3 protein. The sample includes about 250,000 distinct CDR3 sequences, around 25% of them seen just once. The material was PBMCs, mostly from graft donor cells, obtained 360 days after TCRalphabeta/CD19-depleted stem cell transplant. Receptors originate from a female patient between 2 and 15 years old who had a stem cell transplant for congenital amegakaryocytic thrombocytopenia, so the T cells may come from the graft donor.

This chain joins TRBV9 and TRBJ1-6; 7 bases fit TRBD1. The CDR3 has 14 amino acids. Losses at the gene ends were 1 base for V and 14 bases for J; bases not matched to a gene: 9. Per germline, CDR1 SGDLS and CDR2 YYNGEE. The CDR3 here is CASSVWHSQGALHF. In nucleotides, the CDR3 is TGTGCCAGCAGCGTATGGCACAGCCAGGGGGCCCTCCACTTT.

The chain is built from TRBV5-1 and TRBJ2-7; TRBD1 matches at 9 bases. Per the germline V gene, CDR1 is SGHRS and CDR2 is YFSETQ. Trimming took 4 bases from V and 1 from J; bases not matched to a gene: 6. The CDR3 sequence is 15 residues long. The CDR3 protein is CASSPRQGVSYEQYF. CDR3 DNA sequence: TGCGCCAGCAGCCCTCGACAGGGGGTGTCCTACGAGCAGTACTTC. Variable domain in full (rest from reference TRBV5-1 and TRBJ2-7): KAGVTQTPRYLIKTRGQQVTLSCSPISGHRSVSWYQQTPGQGLQFLFEYFSETQRNKGNFPGRFSGRQFSNSRSEMNVSTLELGDSALYLCASSPRQGVSYEQYFGPGTRLTVT.

The CDR3 region has the DNA TGCGCCAGCAGCTCGGGACAACTCCCCAATGAAAAACTGTTTTTT. This translates into CASSSGQLPNEKLFF. This chain joins TRBV5-1 and TRBJ1-4; TRBD1 might be the D (6 bases). From germline, CDR1 is SGHRS and CDR2 YFSETQ. V lost 3 bases, J lost 5 bases, and 14 bases lay in between. The CDR3 sequence is 15 residues long.